This TCR beta chain was recorded in a study of T cell clonality in common variable immunodeficiency. Germline CDR1 reads LNHDA; CDR2 reads SQIVND (reference sequence). Trimming cost V 10 bases and J 8 bases; bases outside gene matches: 21. CDR3 length: 17 amino acids. This clone has just a few counts. Its antigen is undetermined. The read terminates 3 residues ahead of where the CDR3 ends, so the germline J gene completes it. Clones were read by immunoSEQ multiplex PCR, and TCRdb kept only the in-frame ones, dropping some. Sampling found 30,000 to 40,000 clones, none seen once. Study observations and caveats: TCRbeta clonality was increased in CVID versus healthy controls. Reportedly, TCR beta sequences from common variable immunodeficiency showed fewer deletions and N-nucleotide insertions.

The clonotype originates from a human donor with common variable immunodeficiency. The chain carries TRBV19 and TRBJ2-1; TRBD1 agrees at 9 bases. Material: peripheral blood mononuclear cells. The sequenced part of the CDR3 DNA is TGTGCCACCTCTTACGGTTCTGGACAGGGGAGTTATGATGAG. This sequence encodes CATSYGSGQGSYDE. The CDR3 reads in full as CATSYGSGQGSYDEQFF.